This entry lists 12 T cell receptor beta chains sequenced from one sample in a study of T cells in localized non-small cell lung cancer (dated by TCRdb to the early 2020s). To prepare the library, the immunoSEQ multiplex PCR assay was applied. TCRdb holds this immuneACCESS table with in-frame rearrangements only. Some clones are missing; in checked studies, unresolved V genes explain under half, and the rest has no known cause. The table for this sample lists about 59,000 clones; roughly nine tenths of them were counted only once. Clones ranked in the top ten supply approximately 20% of the sample. This material consisted of peripheral blood, taken before any cancer treatment. The receptors derive from a man aged 40 to 70 with stage I lung adenocarcinoma.

This sequence joins TRBV12-5 and TRBJ2-3; D is unresolved. In germline, CDR1 is LGHNT, CDR2 FRNRAP. Trimming took 4 bases from V and 3 from J, leaving 5 bases between them. The CDR3 extends over 12 amino acids. CDR3 sequence (DNA): TGTGCTAGTGGTTACACAACAGATACGCAGTATTTT. It translates to CASGYTTDTQYF.

J is TRBJ1-1 and V is TRBV19; D ambiguous. This CDR3 is 14 amino acids long. Trimming took 2 bases from V and 6 from J, leaving 13 bases between them. CDR1 is LNHDA, CDR2 SQIVND, per germline (reference sequence). CDR3 in amino acids: CASSISGPGAEAFF. The CDR3 DNA reads TGTGCCAGTAGTATATCCGGACCTGGGGCTGAAGCTTTCTTT. Full variable domain (rest looked up from reference TRBV19 and TRBJ1-1): DGGITQSPKYLFRKEGQNVTLSCEQNLNHDAMYWYRQDPGQGLRLIYYSQIVNDFQKGDIAEGYSVSREKKESFPLTVTSAQKNPTAFYLCASSISGPGAEAFFGQGTRLTVV.

The V and J genes are TRBV5-1 and TRBJ2-7; 7 nucleotides align to TRBD1. V lost 3 bases, J lost 1 base, and 4 bases stayed unmatched. The CDR3 has 14 amino acids. The germline gives CDR1 SGHRS, CDR2 YFSETQ. The CDR3 spells CASSWWTGSYEQYF. As DNA, the CDR3 is TGCGCCAGCAGCTGGTGGACAGGATCCTACGAGCAGTACTTC. The full variable domain, rest sourced from reference TRBV5-1 and TRBJ2-7, is KAGVTQTPRYLIKTRGQQVTLSCSPISGHRSVSWYQQTPGQGLQFLFEYFSETQRNKGNFPGRFSGRQFSNSRSEMNVSTLELGDSALYLCASSWWTGSYEQYFGPGTRLTVT.

This chain joins TRBV7-3 and TRBJ2-1, with TRBD2 matching over 13 bases. Unmatched junction bases numbered 4, after V lost 1 base and J lost 7 bases. The germline V gene encodes CDR1 SGHTA and CDR2 FQGTGA. CDR3 size: 16 residues. The CDR3 is CASSLRGLAGNNEQFF. CDR3 sequence (DNA): TGTGCCAGCAGCTTAAGGGGACTAGCGGGAAATAATGAGCAGTTCTTC.

This clone turned up a few times. V usage is TRBV6-5 and J usage is TRBJ1-2, with D tentatively TRBD1 (5 bases). V was trimmed by 2 bases and J by 8 bases, leaving 15 bases between them. This CDR3 comprises 14 residues. Germline V lookup: CDR1 MNHEY, CDR2 SVGAGI. The CDR3 nucleotides read TGTGCCAGCAGTTACCAGGGAGGGGCGAGGGGCTACACCTTC. Its translation: CASSYQGGARGYTF.

A few counts support this clone. The chain couples TRBV5-8 to TRBJ2-7, with D unclear. Trimming shortened V by 5 bases and J by 4 bases, and 10 bases separated the two germline ends. This CDR3 spans 12 amino acids. Germline V gives CDR1 SGHTS, CDR2 YDEGEE. The CDR3 here is CASSSPLYEQYF. The CDR3 bases are TGTGCCAGCAGTTCTCCTCTGTACGAGCAGTACTTC.

Here the CDR3 DNA reads TGTGCCAGCAGCACCGCGGACAGGGGGTACCAAGAGACCCAGTACTTC. Translating it yields CASSTADRGYQETQYF. This chain connects TRBV7-2 to TRBJ2-5; 10 bases are a match to TRBD1. The CDR3 has 16 residues. V trimming: 5 bases; J trimming: 0 bases; junction bases outside the gene matches: 6. Germline V CDR1 and CDR2: SGHTA, FQGNSA.

The CDR3 bases are TGTGCCAGCTCACCTAGCGGGAGCACCTACGAGCAGTACTTC. It yields the protein CASSPSGSTYEQYF. The chain is built from TRBV18 and TRBJ2-7, with 9 bases aligning to TRBD2. The CDR3 extends over 14 amino acids. Germline V gene lookup returns CDR1 KGHSH and CDR2 LQKENI. The V gene end was trimmed by 3 bases and the J gene end by 2 bases; junction bases not matched to a gene: 2.

This clone came up a few times. The rearrangement uses TRBV29-1 and TRBJ1-5; D ambiguous. Per germline, CDR1 SQVTM and CDR2 ANQGSEA. V dropped 4 bases and J dropped 2 bases, with 12 bases sitting between them. The CDR3 has 14 residues. DNA of the CDR3: TGCAGCGTTGCGGAGGGAACGCGCAATCAGCCCCAGCATTTT. The encoded protein is CSVAEGTRNQPQHF.

The chain carries TRBV29-1 and TRBJ1-2, with TRBD1 identical over 9 bases. This CDR3 has 13 amino acids. Per the germline V gene, CDR1 is SQVTM and CDR2 is ANQGSEA. Unmatched junction bases numbered 3, after V lost 5 bases and J lost 2 bases. Written as DNA, the CDR3 is TGCAGCGTTCGACAGGGGGGGAACTATGGCTACACCTTC. It encodes CSVRQGGNYGYTF.

The CDR3 region has the DNA TGTGCCAGCAGTTTCTTCCAAGGGAGGACTGAAGCTTTCTTT. Protein product: CASSFFQGRTEAFF. The chain is built from TRBV27 and TRBJ1-1; the D is unclear. The CDR3 has 14 residues. The germline CDR1 and CDR2 sequences are MNHEY and SMNVEV (reference sequence). Trimming took off 3 bases at V and 5 bases at J, with 13 bases between the two ends.

The table lists this clone with a count of one. The chain links TRBV5-1 to TRBJ1-1; no definite D call. Germline-derived CDR1 and CDR2 are SGHRS and YFSETQ. The ends were cut back, 3 bases at V and 8 bases at J, with 14 bases in the middle. The length of the CDR3 is 13 residues. The CDR3 here is CASSSGGWEEAFF. The CDR3 DNA sequence: TGCGCCAGCAGCTCCGGAGGTTGGGAAGAAGCTTTCTTT. The whole variable domain, remainder taken from reference TRBV5-1 and TRBJ1-1, is KAGVTQTPRYLIKTRGQQVTLSCSPISGHRSVSWYQQTPGQGLQFLFEYFSETQRNKGNFPGRFSGRQFSNSRSEMNVSTLELGDSALYLCASSSGGWEEAFFGQGTRLTVV.